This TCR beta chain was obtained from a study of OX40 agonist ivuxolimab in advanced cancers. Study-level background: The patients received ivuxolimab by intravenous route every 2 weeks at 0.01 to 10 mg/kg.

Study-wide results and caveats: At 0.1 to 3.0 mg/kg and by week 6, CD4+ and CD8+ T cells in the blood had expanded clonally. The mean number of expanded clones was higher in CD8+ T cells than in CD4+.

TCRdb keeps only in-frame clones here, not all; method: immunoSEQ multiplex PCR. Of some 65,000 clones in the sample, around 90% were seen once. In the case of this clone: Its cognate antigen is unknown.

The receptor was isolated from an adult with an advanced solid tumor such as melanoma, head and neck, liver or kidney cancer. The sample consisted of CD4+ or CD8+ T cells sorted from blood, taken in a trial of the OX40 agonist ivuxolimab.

CDR3 in DNA: TGTGCCAGCAGCTTAGAGGGGCAGATCAATCAGCCCCAGCATTTT. This translates into CASSLEGQINQPQHF. The chain couples TRBV7-8 to TRBJ1-5; D may be TRBD1 (5 bases). This CDR3 has 15 residues. The V gene's germline CDR1 is SGHVS and CDR2 FQNEAQ. V dropped 1 base and J dropped 3 bases, with 10 bases sitting between them.